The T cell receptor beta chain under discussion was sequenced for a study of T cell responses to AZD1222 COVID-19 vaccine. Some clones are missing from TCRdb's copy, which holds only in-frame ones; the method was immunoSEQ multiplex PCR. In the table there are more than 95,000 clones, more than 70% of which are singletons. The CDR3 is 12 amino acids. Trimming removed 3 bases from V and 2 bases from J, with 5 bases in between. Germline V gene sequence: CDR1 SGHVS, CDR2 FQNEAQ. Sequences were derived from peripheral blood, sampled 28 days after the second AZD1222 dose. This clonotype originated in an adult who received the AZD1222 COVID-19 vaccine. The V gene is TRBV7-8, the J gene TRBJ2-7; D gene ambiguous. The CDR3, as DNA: TGTGCCAGCAGCTTTACAGCCTACGAGCAGTACTTC. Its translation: CASSFTAYEQYF.